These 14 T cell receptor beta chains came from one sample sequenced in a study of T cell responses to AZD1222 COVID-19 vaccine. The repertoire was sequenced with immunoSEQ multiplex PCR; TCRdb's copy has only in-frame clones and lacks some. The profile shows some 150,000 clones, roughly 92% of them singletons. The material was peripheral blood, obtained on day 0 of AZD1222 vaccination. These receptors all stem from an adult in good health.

CDR3 loop: CASSSRDTGPREQYF. In DNA form, the CDR3 reads TGTGCCAGCAGCTCCCGGGACACCGGCCCCCGCGAGCAGTACTTC. This rearrangement joins TRBV11-3 to TRBJ2-7, with TRBD1 as a possible D gene (6 bases). Germline V gives CDR1 SGHNT, CDR2 YENEEA. V was pared by 4 bases and J by 6 bases, with 19 bases between. The CDR3 covers 15 residues. The entire variable domain, with the rest obtained from reference TRBV11-3 and TRBJ2-7, is as follows: EAGVVQSPRYKIIEKKQPVAFWCNPISGHNTLYWYLQNLGQGPELLIRYENEEAVDDSQLPKDRFSAERLKGVDSTLKIQPAELGDSAVYLCASSSRDTGPREQYFGPGTRLTVT.

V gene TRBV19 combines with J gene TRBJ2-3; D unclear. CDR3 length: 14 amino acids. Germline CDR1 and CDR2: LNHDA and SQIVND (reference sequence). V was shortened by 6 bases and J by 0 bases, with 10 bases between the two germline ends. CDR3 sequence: CASSRTFSTDTQYF. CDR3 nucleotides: TGTGCCAGTAGCCGGACGTTTAGCACAGATACGCAGTATTTT.

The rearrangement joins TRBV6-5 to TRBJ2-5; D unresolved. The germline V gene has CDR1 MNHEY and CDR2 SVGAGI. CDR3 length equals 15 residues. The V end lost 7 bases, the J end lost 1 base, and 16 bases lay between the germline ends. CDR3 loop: CASNPYKAAQETQYF. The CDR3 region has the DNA TGTGCCAGCAACCCTTATAAAGCAGCCCAAGAGACCCAGTACTTC.

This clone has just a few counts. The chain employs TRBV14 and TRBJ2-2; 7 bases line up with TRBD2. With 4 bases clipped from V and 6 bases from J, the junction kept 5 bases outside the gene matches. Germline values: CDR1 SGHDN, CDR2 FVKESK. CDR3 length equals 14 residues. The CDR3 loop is CASSPSTSAGELFF. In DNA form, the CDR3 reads TGTGCCAGCAGCCCTTCTACTAGCGCCGGGGAGCTGTTTTTT.

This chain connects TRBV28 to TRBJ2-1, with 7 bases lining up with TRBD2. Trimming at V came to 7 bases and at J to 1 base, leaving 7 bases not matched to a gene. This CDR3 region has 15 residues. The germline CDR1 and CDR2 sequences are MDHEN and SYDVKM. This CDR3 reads CASTRAGRSYNEQFF. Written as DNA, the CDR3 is TGTGCCAGCACCCGGGCCGGGAGGTCCTACAATGAGCAGTTCTTC.

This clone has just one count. CDR3 region: CATSPTGRGLLKYNEQFF. The CDR3 DNA follows: TGTGCCACCAGCCCTACTGGCAGGGGGCTATTGAAGTACAATGAGCAGTTCTTC. The rearrangement joins TRBV24-1 to TRBJ2-1; 8 bases map to TRBD1. With 7 bases clipped from V and 4 bases from J, the junction kept 17 bases outside the gene matches. This CDR3 comprises 18 residues. CDR1 and CDR2 (germline): KGHDR, SFDVKD.

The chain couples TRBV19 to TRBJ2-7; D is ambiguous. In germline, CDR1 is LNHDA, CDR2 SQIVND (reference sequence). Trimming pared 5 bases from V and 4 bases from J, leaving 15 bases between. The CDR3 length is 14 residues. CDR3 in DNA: TGTGCCAGTAGTTGGTCAGACCTTACTTACGAGCAGTACTTC. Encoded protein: CASSWSDLTYEQYF.

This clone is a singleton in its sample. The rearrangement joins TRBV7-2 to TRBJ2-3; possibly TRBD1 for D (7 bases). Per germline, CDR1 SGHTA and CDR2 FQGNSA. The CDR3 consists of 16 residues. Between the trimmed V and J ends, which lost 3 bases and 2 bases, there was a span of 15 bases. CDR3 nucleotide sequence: TGTGCCAGCAGCTTGGGACAGCCGGGGGCCACAGATACGCAGTATTTT. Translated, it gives CASSLGQPGATDTQYF.

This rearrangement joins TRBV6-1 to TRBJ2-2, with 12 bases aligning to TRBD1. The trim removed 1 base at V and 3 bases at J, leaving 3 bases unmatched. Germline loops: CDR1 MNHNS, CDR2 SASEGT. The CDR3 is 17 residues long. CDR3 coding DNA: TGTGCCAGCAGTGAAGTGGGGACAGGGGGCTACACCGGGGAGCTGTTTTTT. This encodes CASSEVGTGGYTGELFF.

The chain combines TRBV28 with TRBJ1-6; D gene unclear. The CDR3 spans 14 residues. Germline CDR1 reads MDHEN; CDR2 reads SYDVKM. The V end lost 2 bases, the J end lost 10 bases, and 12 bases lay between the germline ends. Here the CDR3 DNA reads TGTGCCAGCAGTTTACCCCGAGAACGGTCACCCCTCCACTTT. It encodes CASSLPRERSPLHF.

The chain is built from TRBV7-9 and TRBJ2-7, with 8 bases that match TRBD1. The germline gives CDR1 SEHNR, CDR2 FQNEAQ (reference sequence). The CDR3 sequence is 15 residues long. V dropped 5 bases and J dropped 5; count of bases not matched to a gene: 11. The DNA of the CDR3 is TGTGCCAGCAGCCTGGCCCAGGGGGCTTACGACGAGCAGTACTTC. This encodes CASSLAQGAYDEQYF.

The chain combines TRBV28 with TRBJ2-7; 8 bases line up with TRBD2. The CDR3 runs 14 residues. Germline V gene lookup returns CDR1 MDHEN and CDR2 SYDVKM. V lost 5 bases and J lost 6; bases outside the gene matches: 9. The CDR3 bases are TGTGCCAGCAGTAAAGCGGGAGTTCCCCCCGAGCAGTACTTC. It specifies CASSKAGVPPEQYF.

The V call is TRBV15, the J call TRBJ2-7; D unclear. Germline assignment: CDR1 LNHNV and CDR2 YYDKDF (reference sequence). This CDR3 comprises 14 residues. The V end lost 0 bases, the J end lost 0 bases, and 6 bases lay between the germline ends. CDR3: CATSRDPGSYEQYF. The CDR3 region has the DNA TGTGCCACCAGCAGAGATCCCGGCTCCTACGAGCAGTACTTC.

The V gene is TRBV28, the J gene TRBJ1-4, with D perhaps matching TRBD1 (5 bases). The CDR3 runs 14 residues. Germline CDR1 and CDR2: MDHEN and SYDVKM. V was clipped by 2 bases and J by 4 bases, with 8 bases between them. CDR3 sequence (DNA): TGTGCCAGCAGTTTACAGGGTGGTAATGAAAAACTGTTTTTT. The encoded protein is CASSLQGGNEKLFF.